One sample yielded the 14 T cell receptor beta chains listed below, sequenced in a study of blood T cell repertoires in COVID-19. This table comes from immunoSEQ multiplex PCR, and its TCRdb copy is limited to in-frame clones, with some not included. The repertoire holds 90,000 to 130,000 clones, with roughly nine tenths as singletons. Sequencing input: peripheral blood. The receptors were gathered from a man aged 35 to 55 with acute or convalescent COVID-19.

V usage is TRBV20-1 and J usage is TRBJ2-7, with D maybe TRBD1 (6 bases). CDR3 size: 14 residues. Germline V gene data show CDR1 as DFQATT and CDR2 as SNEGSKA (reference sequence). The V gene lost 3 bases and the J gene lost 5 bases, with 17 bases spanning the gap. The CDR3 nucleotides are TGCAGTGCTAGTGGGCCCGCGACAGGTAACGAGCAGTACTTC. Protein product: CSASGPATGNEQYF.

A single count supports this clone. The chain uses TRBV5-4 and TRBJ2-5; D is uncertain. From germline, CDR1 is SGHNT and CDR2 YYREEE (reference sequence). The CDR3 loop spans 11 amino acids. The V end lost 7 bases, the J end lost 1 base, and 5 bases lay between the germline ends. DNA of the CDR3: TGTGCCAGCGGGCCCCAAGAGACCCAGTACTTC. Protein: CASGPQETQYF.

This clone was seen a single time. CDR3 sequence (DNA): TGCACCAGCAGCCCAGTCCTCTCCTACGAGCAGTACTTC. Translated, it gives CTSSPVLSYEQYF. V usage is TRBV1 and J usage is TRBJ2-7; TRBD1 is the table's D call and was not checked against the DNA. TRBV1 is flagged as a pseudogene. The CDR3 totals 13 residues.

The chain carries TRBV7-2 and TRBJ2-7; possible D gene TRBD2, 6 bases. The CDR3 covers 14 residues. Trimming removed 5 bases from V and 2 bases from J, with 13 bases in between. Germline CDR1 SGHTA, CDR2 FQGNSA. This CDR3 is CASSPQTRTYEQYF. CDR3 nucleotide sequence: TGTGCCAGCAGCCCCCAGACTAGAACCTACGAGCAGTACTTC. The full variable domain, its missing parts supplied by reference TRBV7-2 and TRBJ2-7, is GAGVSQSPSNKVTEKGKDVELRCDPISGHTALYWYRQSLGQGLEFLIYFQGNSAPDKSGLPSDRFSAERTGGSVSTLTIQRTQQEDSAVYLCASSPQTRTYEQYFGPGTRLTVT.

This sequence joins TRBV27 and TRBJ1-6, with 8 bases that match TRBD1. Germline assignment: CDR1 MNHEY and CDR2 SMNVEV (reference sequence). The CDR3 totals 12 residues. With 6 bases clipped from V and 10 bases from J, the junction kept 2 bases outside the gene matches. The CDR3 protein is CASRTGESPLHF. The CDR3 DNA reads TGTGCCAGCAGGACAGGGGAATCACCCCTCCACTTT.

This clone was seen only a few times. The rearrangement uses TRBV6-5 and TRBJ1-5; no definite D call. The germline V gene encodes CDR1 MNHEY and CDR2 SVGAGI. The CDR3 runs to 14 residues. The V end was cut by 7 bases, the J end by 5 bases, with 15 bases between. CDR3 loop: CASIPSHSYQPQHF. The CDR3 bases are TGTGCCAGCATCCCCTCGCACAGTTATCAGCCCCAGCATTTT.

The chain combines TRBV6-6 with TRBJ2-5; 13 bases are shared with TRBD2. V trimming: 10 bases; J trimming: 2 bases; junction bases outside the gene matches: 4. The CDR3 contains 14 residues. Germline lookup yields CDR1 MNHNY and CDR2 SVGAGI (reference sequence). For the CDR3, the DNA is TGTGCCATCGGGACTAGCGGGGCTCAAGAGACCCAGTACTTC. Translating gives CAIGTSGAQETQYF.

The sample holds a few counts of this clone. The V call is TRBV5-4, the J call TRBJ1-3, with D perhaps matching TRBD1 (5 bases). V was shortened by 2 bases and J by 4 bases, with 7 bases between the two germline ends. The CDR3 has 13 residues. Germline V gene lookup returns CDR1 SGHNT and CDR2 YYREEE (reference sequence). The CDR3 spells CASSFQGGNTIYF. The CDR3 DNA reads TGTGCCAGCAGCTTCCAGGGAGGAAACACCATATATTTT.

This chain uses TRBV14 with TRBJ2-7; TRBD1 matches 9 bases. The CDR3 is 17 amino acids. Trimming at V came to 3 bases and at J to 5 bases, leaving 14 bases not matched to a gene. CDR1 SGHDN and CDR2 FVKESK come from the germline V gene. This chain's CDR3 is CASSQGPGQGYSDEQYF. CDR3 DNA sequence: TGTGCCAGCAGCCAGGGACCGGGACAGGGTTATTCAGACGAGCAGTACTTC.

This clone was counted between two and nine times. The chain joins TRBV6-5 to TRBJ2-4; 14 bases map to TRBD2. The CDR3 length is 16 residues. Germline V gene sequence: CDR1 MNHEY, CDR2 SVGAGI. V shed 4 bases and J 7 bases; nucleotides not matched to a gene: 6. The chain's CDR3 is CASSSAGLAGDNIQYF. In nucleotides, the CDR3 is TGTGCCAGCAGTTCTGCGGGACTAGCGGGAGATAACATTCAGTACTTC.

This chain connects TRBV6-5 to TRBJ1-3, with TRBD1 identical over 7 bases. This CDR3 comprises 15 residues. Germline trimming cut 7 bases from V and 1 base from J; bases unmatched to any gene: 7. The germline V gene encodes CDR1 MNHEY and CDR2 SVGAGI. The CDR3 DNA reads TGTGCCAGCACCTCCGGGACAGCGTCTGGAAACACCATATATTTT. This codes for CASTSGTASGNTIYF.

The chain is built from TRBV5-1 and TRBJ2-1; D unresolved. The CDR3 is made up of 16 amino acids. Germline V gene data show CDR1 as SGHRS and CDR2 as YFSETQ. V dropped 0 bases and J dropped 0 bases, with 10 bases sitting between them. The CDR3 loop reads CASSLDGFSSYNEQFF. As DNA, the CDR3 is TGCGCCAGCAGCTTGGATGGCTTCAGCTCCTACAATGAGCAGTTCTTC. The whole variable domain, filled in from reference TRBV5-1 and TRBJ2-1, reads KAGVTQTPRYLIKTRGQQVTLSCSPISGHRSVSWYQQTPGQGLQFLFEYFSETQRNKGNFPGRFSGRQFSNSRSEMNVSTLELGDSALYLCASSLDGFSSYNEQFFGPGTRLTVL.

The V gene is TRBV9, the J gene TRBJ1-4; a possible D gene is TRBD1 (5 bases). Trimming took off 7 bases at V and 3 bases at J, with 10 bases between the two ends. The germline V gene has CDR1 SGDLS and CDR2 YYNGEE. There are 13 residues in the CDR3. CDR3 bases: TGTGCCAGCTCCCCGACAGCTAATGAAAAACTGTTTTTT. It specifies CASSPTANEKLFF.

The chain links TRBV29-1 to TRBJ2-7; D may be TRBD1 (5 bases). This CDR3 contains 14 residues. Germline V gives CDR1 SQVTM, CDR2 ANQGSEA. Deletions cut 3 bases from V and 2 bases from J, with 14 bases between. The CDR3 nucleotides are TGCAGCGTTGAGGGGCAGGGCCAGCCCTACGAGCAGTACTTC. Amino acids: CSVEGQGQPYEQYF.